This TCR beta chain is from a study of T cell responses to AZD1222 COVID-19 vaccine. Turning to this clone: The same CDR3 also results from other DNA sequences found in this sample.

Germline V gene data show CDR1 as KGHSH and CDR2 as LQKENI. The CDR3 covers 13 residues. The V gene lost 3 bases and the J gene lost 1 base, with 6 bases spanning the gap. The table came from immunoSEQ multiplex PCR; TCRdb's copy has only in-frame clones and leaves some out. The sample lists around 130,000 clones, more than 80% occurring once. The material was peripheral blood, obtained 28 days after the second dose of the MenACWY control vaccine. The chain recombines TRBV18 with TRBJ1-1, with a possible D match to TRBD1 (5 bases). The receptor was derived from an adult who received the MenACWY meningococcal vaccine as a control. Written as DNA, the CDR3 is TGTGCCAGCTCACCTACAGGGAACACTGAAGCTTTCTTT. As protein: CASSPTGNTEAFF.